The clone carrying this T cell receptor beta chain has just a few counts. The antigen remains undetermined. Germline values: CDR1 SEHNR, CDR2 FQNEAQ (reference sequence). The CDR3 has 16 amino acids. Between the trimmed V and J ends, which lost 4 bases and 0 bases, there was a span of 15 bases. This record comes from a study of STAT5B mutations in CD4+ large granular lymphocyte leukemia. The survey-level immunoSEQ assay was used. As handled by the study authors: Lowest detectable productive clonotype frequency was 2.59 x 10-5. TCRdb keeps only in-frame clones here, not all; method: immunoSEQ multiplex PCR. From that table come the V and J calls and clone size; the DNA was used to work out D and trimming. The sample contains 20,000 to 25,000 clones, around 75% of which appear only once. Study-level findings and limits: Approximately 25% of private leukemic clonotypes occurred rarely in other patients' non-leukemic repertoires. Compared with healthy controls (2/35), patient top clones favored TRBV06 (8/27).

The sample consisted of CD4+ T cells from blood buffy coats. The clonotype was recovered from a human donor in good health. The J gene is TRBJ1-1, the V gene TRBV7-9, with unresolved D. The CDR3 DNA follows: TGTGCCAGCAGCTCCGGAGCCTTTTCTGTGAACACTGAAGCTTTCTTT. It specifies CASSSGAFSVNTEAFF.